This entry is about one T cell receptor (beta chain). These data belong to a study of blood T cell repertoires in COVID-19. Overall study context: Sources were T cells, B-cell-depleted T cells, or PBMCs; the material itself was cDNA or gDNA.

Some clones are missing from TCRdb's copy, which holds only in-frame ones; the method was immunoSEQ multiplex PCR. The data show roughly 700,000 clones, around 89% seen once. Germline loops: CDR1 SGDLS, CDR2 YYNGEE. The CDR3 extends over 14 amino acids. V gave up 4 bases and J gave up 5 bases, with 12 bases separating them. Sequenced input: peripheral blood. The chain couples TRBV9 to TRBJ2-2, with D tentatively TRBD1 (6 bases). This clonotype was obtained from a young woman with acute or convalescent COVID-19. In nucleotides, the CDR3 is TGTGCCAGCAGCCCGCCACAGGGTACCGGGGAGCTGTTTTTT. The encoded protein is CASSPPQGTGELFF. Variable domain in full (rest from reference TRBV9 and TRBJ2-2): DSGVTQTPKHLITATGQRVTLRCSPRSGDLSVYWYQQSLDQGLQFLIQYYNGEERAKGNILERFSAQQFPDLHSELNLSSLELGDSALYFCASSPPQGTGELFFGEGSRLTVL.